The clone carrying this T cell receptor beta chain was observed at least ten times. The CDR3 runs to 12 residues. V shed 8 bases and J shed 0 bases, with 6 bases lying between them. Germline values: CDR1 KGHSH, CDR2 LQKENI. These data originate in a study of T-cell reconstitution after alpha-beta-depleted transplantation in children. Unique molecular identifiers were incorporated when the TCRbeta library was constructed. TCRdb independently ran MiXCR on the PCR reads; one entry per CDR3 protein. The sample records about 580,000 distinct CDR3 sequences, over 25% being singletons. The clonotype was recovered from a boy younger than two with Wiskott-Aldrich syndrome, due to receive a stem cell transplant. The chain is built from TRBV18 and TRBJ2-3; unclear D gene. Here the sequenced sample was PBMCs, taken before TCRalphabeta/CD19-depleted stem cell transplant. The CDR3 DNA reads TGTGCCAGCAGCCCTAGCACAGATACGCAGTATTTT. Translating it yields CASSPSTDTQYF.